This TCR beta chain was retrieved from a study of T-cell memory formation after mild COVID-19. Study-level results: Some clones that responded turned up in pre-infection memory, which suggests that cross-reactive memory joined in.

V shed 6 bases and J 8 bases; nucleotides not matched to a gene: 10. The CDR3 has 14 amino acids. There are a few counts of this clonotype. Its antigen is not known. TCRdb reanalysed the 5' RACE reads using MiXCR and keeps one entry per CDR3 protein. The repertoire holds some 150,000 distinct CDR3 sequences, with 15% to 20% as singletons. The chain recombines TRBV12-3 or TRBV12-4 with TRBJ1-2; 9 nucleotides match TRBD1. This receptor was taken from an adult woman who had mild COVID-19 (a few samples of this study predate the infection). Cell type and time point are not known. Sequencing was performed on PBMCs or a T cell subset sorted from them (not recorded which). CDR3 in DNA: TGTGCCAGCAGACCAATACAGGGGGCAGGAGGCTACACCTTC. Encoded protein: CASRPIQGAGGYTF.